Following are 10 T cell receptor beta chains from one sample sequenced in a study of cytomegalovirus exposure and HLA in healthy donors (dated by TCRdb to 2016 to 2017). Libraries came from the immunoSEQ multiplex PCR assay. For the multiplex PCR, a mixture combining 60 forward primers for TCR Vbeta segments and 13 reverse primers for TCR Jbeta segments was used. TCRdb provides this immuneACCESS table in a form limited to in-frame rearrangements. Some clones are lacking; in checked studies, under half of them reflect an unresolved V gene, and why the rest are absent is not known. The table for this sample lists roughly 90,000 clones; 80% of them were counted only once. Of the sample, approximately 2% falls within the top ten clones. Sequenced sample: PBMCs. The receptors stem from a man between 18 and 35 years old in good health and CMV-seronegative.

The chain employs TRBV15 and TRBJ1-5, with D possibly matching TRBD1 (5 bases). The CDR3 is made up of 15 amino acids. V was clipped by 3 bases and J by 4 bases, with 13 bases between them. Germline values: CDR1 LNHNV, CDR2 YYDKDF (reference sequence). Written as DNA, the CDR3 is TGTGCCACCAGCAGCTCCACGCGGGGGAATCAGCCCCAGCATTTT. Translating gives CATSSSTRGNQPQHF.

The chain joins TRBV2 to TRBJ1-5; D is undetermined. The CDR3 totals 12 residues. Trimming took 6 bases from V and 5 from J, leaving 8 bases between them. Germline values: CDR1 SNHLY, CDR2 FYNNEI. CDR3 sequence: CASSLRDQPQHF. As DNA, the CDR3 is TGTGCCAGCAGCCTGAGGGATCAGCCCCAGCATTTT.

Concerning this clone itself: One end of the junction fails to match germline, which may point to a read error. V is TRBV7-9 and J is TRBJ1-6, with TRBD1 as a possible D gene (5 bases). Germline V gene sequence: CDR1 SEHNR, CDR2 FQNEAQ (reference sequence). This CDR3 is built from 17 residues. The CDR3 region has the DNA TGTTCCAGCAGCTTAGGGGTCCCAGGCTCCTATAATTCACCCCTCCACTTT. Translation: CSSSLGVPGSYNSPLHF.

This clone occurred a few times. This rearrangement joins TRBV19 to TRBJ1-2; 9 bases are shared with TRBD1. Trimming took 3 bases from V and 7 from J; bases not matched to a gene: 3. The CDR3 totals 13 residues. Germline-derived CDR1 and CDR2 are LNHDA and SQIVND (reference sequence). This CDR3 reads CASSMGQGLGYTF. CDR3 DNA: TGTGCCAGTAGTATGGGACAGGGACTTGGCTACACCTTC.

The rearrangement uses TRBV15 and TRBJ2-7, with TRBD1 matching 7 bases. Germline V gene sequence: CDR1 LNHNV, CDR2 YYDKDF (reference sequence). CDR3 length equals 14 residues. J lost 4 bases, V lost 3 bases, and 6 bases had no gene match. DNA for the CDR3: TGTGCCACCAGCAGTCGGACAGGAATGTACGAGCAGTACTTC. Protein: CATSSRTGMYEQYF.

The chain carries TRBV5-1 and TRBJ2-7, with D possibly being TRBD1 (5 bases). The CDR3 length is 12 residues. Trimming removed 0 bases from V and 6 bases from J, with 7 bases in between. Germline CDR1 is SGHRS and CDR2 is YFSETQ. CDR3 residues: CASSLAQGEQYF. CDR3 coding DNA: TGCGCCAGCAGCTTGGCCCAGGGCGAGCAGTACTTC.

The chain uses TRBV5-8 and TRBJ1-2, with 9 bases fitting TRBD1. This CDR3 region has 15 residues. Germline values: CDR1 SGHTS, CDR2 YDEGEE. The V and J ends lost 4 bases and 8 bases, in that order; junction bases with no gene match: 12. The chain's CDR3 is CASSAPTGTGLGYTF. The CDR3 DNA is TGTGCCAGCAGCGCTCCCACCGGGACAGGGTTAGGCTACACCTTC.

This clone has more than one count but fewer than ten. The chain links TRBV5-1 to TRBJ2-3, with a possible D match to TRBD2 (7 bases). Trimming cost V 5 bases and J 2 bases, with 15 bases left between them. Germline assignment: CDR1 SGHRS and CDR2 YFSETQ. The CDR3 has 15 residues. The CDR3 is CASREGGGITDTQYF. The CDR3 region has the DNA TGCGCCAGCAGGGAGGGGGGGGGCATCACAGATACGCAGTATTTT.

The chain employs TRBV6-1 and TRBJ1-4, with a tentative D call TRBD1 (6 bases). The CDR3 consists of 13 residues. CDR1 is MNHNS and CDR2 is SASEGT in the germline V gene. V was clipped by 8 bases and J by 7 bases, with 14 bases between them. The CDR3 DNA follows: TGTGCCAGCCAAGACAGGAGCGGTGAAAAACTGTTTTTT. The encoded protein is CASQDRSGEKLFF.

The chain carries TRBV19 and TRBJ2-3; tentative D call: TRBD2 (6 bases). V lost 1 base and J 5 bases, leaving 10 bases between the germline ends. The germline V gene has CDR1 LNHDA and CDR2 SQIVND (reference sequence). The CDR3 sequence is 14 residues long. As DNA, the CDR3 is TGTGCCAGTAGTATAGGGGGGGTGCAAGATACGCAGTATTTT. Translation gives CASSIGGVQDTQYF.